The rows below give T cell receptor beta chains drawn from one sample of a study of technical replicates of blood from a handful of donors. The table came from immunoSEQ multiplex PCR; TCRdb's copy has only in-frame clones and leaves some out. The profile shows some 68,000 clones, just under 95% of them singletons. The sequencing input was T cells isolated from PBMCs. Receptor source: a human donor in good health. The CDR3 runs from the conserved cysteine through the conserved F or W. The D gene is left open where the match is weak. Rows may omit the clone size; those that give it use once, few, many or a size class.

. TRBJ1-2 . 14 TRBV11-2 CASSLGIISRGYTF TGTGCCAGCAGCTTAGGAATTATCTCGCGGGGCTACACCTTC
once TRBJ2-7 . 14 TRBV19 CASSLSYSTYEQYF TGTGCCAGTAGTCTTTCTTACAGTACCTACGAGCAGTACTTC
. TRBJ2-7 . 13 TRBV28 CASRWDTDYEQYF TGTGCCAGCAGGTGGGACACCGACTACGAGCAGTACTTC
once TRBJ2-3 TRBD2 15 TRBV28 CASSLWEGSTDTQYF TGTGCCAGCAGTTTGTGGGAGGGAAGCACAGATACGCAGTATTTT
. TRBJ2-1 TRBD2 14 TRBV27 CASSGLAGGHEQFF TGTGCCAGCAGTGGACTAGCGGGAGGCCATGAGCAGTTCTTC
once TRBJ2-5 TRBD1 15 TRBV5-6 CASSLLTGDWETQYF TGTGCCAGCAGCCTTTTGACAGGGGATTGGGAGACCCAGTACTTC
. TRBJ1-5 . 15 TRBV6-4 CASSVSADSNQPQHF TGTGCCAGCAGTGTTTCGGCGGATAGCAATCAGCCCCAGCATTTT
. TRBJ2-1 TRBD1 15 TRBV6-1 CASGGGTGAYNEQFF TGTGCCAGCGGTGGTGGGACAGGGGCCTACAATGAGCAGTTCTTC
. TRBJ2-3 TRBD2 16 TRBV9 CASSVELAGRADTQYF TGTGCCAGCAGCGTAGAACTAGCGGGAAGGGCAGATACGCAGTATTTT
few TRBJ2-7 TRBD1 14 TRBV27 CASSSWTGNYEQYF TGTGCCAGCAGTTCGTGGACAGGGAACTACGAGCAGTACTTC
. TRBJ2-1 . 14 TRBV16 CASSLDRSYNEQFF TGTGCCAGCAGCCTGGACAGATCCTACAATGAGCAGTTCTTC
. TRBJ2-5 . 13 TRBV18 CASSPSGTETQYF TGTGCCAGCTCACCGTCGGGAACGGAGACCCAGTACTTC
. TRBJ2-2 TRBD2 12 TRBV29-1 CSVGTSGGELFF TGCAGCGTCGGGACTAGCGGCGGGGAGCTGTTTTTT
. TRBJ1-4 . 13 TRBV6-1 CASSQGVQLKLFF TGTGCCAGCAGCCAAGGAGTTCAGTTAAAACTGTTTTTT
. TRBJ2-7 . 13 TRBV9 CASSVAPGYEQYF TGTGCCAGCAGCGTAGCCCCGGGGTACGAGCAGTACTTC
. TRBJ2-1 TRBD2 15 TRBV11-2 CASSRRNGRANEQFF TGTGCCAGCAGCCGCCGAAACGGGAGGGCCAATGAGCAGTTCTTC
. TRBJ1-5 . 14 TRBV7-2 CASSTRQLNQPQHF TGTGCCAGCAGCACCCGACAGCTCAATCAGCCCCAGCATTTT
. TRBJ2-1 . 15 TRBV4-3 CASSHRGVEYNEQFF TGCGCCAGCAGCCACAGGGGGGTGGAATACAATGAGCAGTTCTTC
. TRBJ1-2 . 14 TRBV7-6 CASSSNSGVGGYTF TGTGCCAGCAGCTCAAACTCAGGGGTCGGTGGCTACACCTTC
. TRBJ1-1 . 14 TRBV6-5 CASSYGTGGTEAFF TGTGCCAGCAGTTACGGAACAGGAGGGACTGAAGCTTTCTTT
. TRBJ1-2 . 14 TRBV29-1 CSVETGADNYGYTF TGCAGCGTTGAAACTGGGGCCGATAACTATGGCTACACCTTC
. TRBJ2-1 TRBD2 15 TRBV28 CASSLPGGTLNEQFF TGTGCCAGCAGTTTACCGGGAGGAACCCTTAATGAGCAGTTCTTC
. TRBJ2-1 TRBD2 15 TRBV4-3 CASSQLAGVYNEQFF TGCGCCAGCAGCCAACTAGCGGGAGTCTACAATGAGCAGTTCTTC
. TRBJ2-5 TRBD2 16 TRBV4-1 CASSQVEREGLETQYF TGCGCCAGCAGCCAAGTAGAGCGGGAAGGATTGGAGACCCAGTACTTC
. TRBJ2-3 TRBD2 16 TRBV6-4 CASSDGTSGSTDTQYF TGTGCCAGCAGTGACGGGACTAGCGGGAGCACAGATACGCAGTATTTT
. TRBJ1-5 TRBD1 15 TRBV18 CASSPGQGTSQPQHF TGTGCCAGCTCACCGGGACAGGGGACAAGTCAGCCCCAGCATTTT
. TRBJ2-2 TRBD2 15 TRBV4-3 CASSPSGRGTGELFF TGCGCCAGCAGCCCCAGCGGGAGAGGTACCGGGGAGCTGTTTTTT
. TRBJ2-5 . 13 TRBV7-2 CASSLANQETQYF TGTGCCAGCAGCTTAGCCAACCAAGAGACCCAGTACTTC
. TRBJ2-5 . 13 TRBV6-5 CASRTPARETQYF TGTGCCAGCAGGACCCCGGCCAGGGAGACCCAGTACTTC